This entry describes one TCR beta chain. The antigen is unknown. These data belong to a study of blood T cells in healthy people across ages. This CDR3 region has 15 residues. V was trimmed by 3 bases and J by 3 bases, leaving 14 bases between them. The germline V gene has CDR1 SGDLS and CDR2 YYNGEE. Whole-study results and caveats: Long-lived donors had more naive CD4+ cells and higher diversity than aged donors. One million T cells yielded diversity estimates that were considered underestimates.

In each sample, at least 7 million PBMCs were isolated. Next came a second PCR, run for roughly 6 to 11 cycles, which used a sample-barcoded 5' primer along with a J-beta primer mix. One entry per CDR3 protein, called by TCRdb with MiXCR from the 5' RACE reads. The data contain around 1.1 million distinct CDR3 sequences, around two fifths of them seen just once; the ten biggest clones take up around 13%. The chain uses TRBV9 and TRBJ2-3, with D perhaps being TRBD1 or TRBD2 (6 bases each). The clonotype was recovered from a man younger than 35 in good health. Material: blood. CDR3 coding DNA: TGTGCCAGCAGCGACCGGGGGCCGGATACAGATACGCAGTATTTT. It codes for CASSDRGPDTDTQYF. Full variable domain (rest looked up from reference TRBV9 and TRBJ2-3): DSGVTQTPKHLITATGQRVTLRCSPRSGDLSVYWYQQSLDQGLQFLIQYYNGEERAKGNILERFSAQQFPDLHSELNLSSLELGDSALYFCASSDRGPDTDTQYFGPGTRLTVL.